This TCR beta chain emerged from a study of blood T cell repertoires in COVID-19. Overall study: The United States, Italy and Spain supplied acute and convalescent COVID-19 samples. T cells, B-cell-depleted T cells, or PBMCs supplied cDNA or gDNA.

This CDR3 comprises 12 residues. CDR1 is SQVTM and CDR2 is ANQGSEA in the germline V gene. V lost 8 bases to trimming and J lost 8 bases, with 16 bases between them. Methods used by the authors: It was from reference gene primer amplification that nucleated cell counts were estimated. Profiled with immunoSEQ multiplex PCR; TCRdb holds only in-frame clones, not every one. D and trimming come from the DNA, and the V and J calls and clone size come from that table. Among about 150,000 clones, roughly 80% were seen once, and the ten largest hold 3.7%. The sequenced sample was peripheral blood. The source of this sequence is a woman older than 75 with acute or convalescent COVID-19. The chain recombines TRBV29-1 with TRBJ2-1; D may be TRBD2 (5 bases). CDR3 sequence: CSFLGSSHEQFF. DNA for the CDR3: TGCAGCTTTCTAGGGAGCTCACATGAGCAGTTCTTC.